A single sample gave rise to the 15 T cell receptor beta chains below, sequenced in a study of T cells in women clearing cervical HPV infection. Assay: immunoSEQ multiplex PCR; the TCRdb copy retains only in-frame clones and omits some. Listed are tens of thousands of clones; about 9.1% falls within the top ten. The sample comprised blood buffy coat. All receptors derive from a woman between 18 and 70 years old with a cervical HPV16 infection that either progressed to CIN3+ or cleared (not recorded which).

With respect to this clone: Read coverage stops 3 residues before the CDR3 terminus; the germline J gene supplies the remainder. The J gene is TRBJ1-4, the V gene TRBV5-1; TRBD1 agrees at 10 bases. The germline gives CDR1 SGHRS, CDR2 YFSETQ. Trimming cost V 4 bases and J 3 bases; bases outside gene matches: 9. The CDR3 consists of 17 residues. This CDR3 is CASSMDRGSPANEKLFF. CDR3 DNA, as far as it was read: TGCGCCAGCAGCATGGACAGGGGGTCGCCGGCTAATGAAAAA.

A note on this clone: Read sequence stops 3 residues before the CDR3 end, and the germline J gene provides the missing end. The chain employs TRBV7-6 and TRBJ1-1; D is possibly TRBD1 (5 bases). From germline, CDR1 is SGHVS and CDR2 FNYEAQ. The CDR3 has 16 amino acids. Between the trimmed V and J ends, which lost 2 bases and 1 base, there was a span of 14 bases. The covered CDR3 bases are TGTGCCAGCAGCTTATGGGGTGGGGCAGAGAACACTGAA. Translation: CASSLWGGAENTE. The full CDR3 protein reads CASSLWGGAENTEAFF.

Worth noting for this clone: Read sequence stops 3 residues before the CDR3 end, and the germline J gene provides the missing end. The V gene is TRBV2, the J gene TRBJ2-1, with a tentative D call TRBD1 (7 bases). Germline-derived CDR1 and CDR2 are SNHLY and FYNNEI. CDR3 length equals 15 residues. Trimming cost V 6 bases and J 4 bases, with 16 bases left between them. The sequenced part of the CDR3 DNA is TGTGCCAGCAGGGCAGGGGGAGGCCTTTACAATGAG. Its translation is CASRAGGGLYNE. In full, the CDR3 reads CASRAGGGLYNEQFF. The full variable domain, completed using reference TRBV2 and TRBJ2-1, is EPEVTQTPSHQVTQMGQEVILRCVPISNHLYFYWYRQILGQKVEFLVSFYNNEISEKSEIFDDQFSVERPDGSNFTLKIRSTKLEDSAMYFCASRAGGGLYNEQFFGPGTRLTVL.

About this clone itself: With the read ending 3 residues before the CDR3 end, the germline J gene is used to fill in that end. The J gene is TRBJ1-4, the V gene TRBV29-1; the D gene is possibly TRBD1 (6 bases). The germline V gene has CDR1 SQVTM and CDR2 ANQGSEA. The CDR3 spans 16 residues. Trimming pared 7 bases from V and 0 bases from J, leaving 18 bases between. CDR3 region: CSAAGTTVATNEKLFF. CDR3 DNA (partial): TGCAGCGCCGCCGGGACAACCGTTGCAACTAATGAAAAA.

Concerning this clone itself: The sequenced fragment ends 3 residues before the CDR3 boundary, so the rest is inferred from the germline J gene. The genes are TRBV10-3 and TRBJ2-7, with 10 bases identical to TRBD1. CDR1 is ENHRY, CDR2 SYGVKD, per germline. The CDR3 spans 15 residues. V shed 4 bases and J 0 bases; nucleotides not matched to a gene: 3. The CDR3 is CAISGRDRGSYEQYF. The covered CDR3 bases are TGTGCCATCAGTGGACGGGACAGGGGCTCCTACGAG.

A note on this clone: The read halts 3 residues ahead of the CDR3 end, with the missing end drawn from the germline J gene. The chain couples TRBV6-1 to TRBJ1-4; 8 positions agree with TRBD1. This CDR3 has 16 residues. V lost 0 bases, J lost 8 bases, and 8 bases stayed unmatched. In germline, CDR1 is MNHNS, CDR2 SASEGT. The CDR3 loop reads CASSEAGGGQGEKLFF. Partial CDR3 DNA: TGTGCCAGCAGTGAAGCCGGGGGAGGACAGGGAGAAAAA.

Of note for this clone: The read is 3 residues too short to cover the CDR3 end, so that end is filled in from the germline J gene. This rearrangement joins TRBV7-2 to TRBJ1-4; the D is unclear. The CDR3 consists of 14 residues. The germline V and J ends were trimmed by 5 bases and 5 bases, with 12 bases remaining between them. CDR1 SGHTA and CDR2 FQGNSA come from the germline V gene. The CDR3 bases that were read are TGTGCCAGCAGCGCGTGGGCTGGGAATGAAAAA. Translation gives CASSAWAGNEK. The full CDR3 protein is CASSAWAGNEKLFF.

To note about this clone: The DNA ends 3 residues before the CDR3 does, and the rest of the CDR3 is filled in from the germline J gene. The gene calls are TRBV27 and TRBJ1-6, with a possible D match to TRBD1 (5 bases). The CDR3 is 14 residues long. V dropped 3 bases and J dropped 9 bases, with 12 bases sitting between them. CDR1 MNHEY and CDR2 SMNVEV come from the germline V gene (reference sequence). Partial CDR3 DNA: TGTGCCAGCAGTTTCACAGGTCTGAGTTCACCC. This gives the protein CASSFTGLSSP. The whole CDR3 protein is CASSFTGLSSPLHF.

About this clone: The read gets to within 3 residues of the CDR3 end, and the germline J gene fills in the rest. The chain couples TRBV29-1 to TRBJ1-2; 7 bases are a match to TRBD1. Germline V gene sequence: CDR1 SQVTM, CDR2 ANQGSEA. The V segment lost 6 bases and the J segment 4 bases; nucleotides outside the gene matches: 5. CDR3 length: 12 residues. The CDR3 loop is CSVLTGPYGYTF. Partial CDR3 DNA: TGCAGCGTGCTGACAGGGCCCTATGGC.

CDR3 sequence reads: CASSSKQVNEKLFF. Incomplete CDR3 DNA: TGTGCCAGCAGCTCAAAACAGGTTAATGAAAAA. The J gene is TRBJ1-4, the V gene TRBV11-3; a possible D gene is TRBD1 (5 bases). The read finishes 3 residues shy of the CDR3 end, and the germline J gene is used to complete it. The V end lost 4 bases, the J end lost 4 bases, and 10 bases lay between the germline ends. The germline CDR1 and CDR2 sequences are SGHNT and YENEEA. This CDR3 contains 14 residues.

A remark on this clone: From the germline J gene comes the end of the CDR3, since the read stops 3 residues before it. The V gene is TRBV10-3, the J gene TRBJ1-2; 8 nucleotides agree with TRBD1. Germline lookup yields CDR1 ENHRY and CDR2 SYGVKD. The ends lost 6 bases at V and 0 bases at J; junction bases unmatched: 9. The CDR3 runs to 16 residues. The DNA read from the CDR3 is TGTGCCATCAGCTCCCTCCGGGACAGGTCTAACTATGGC. Translation: CAISSLRDRSNYG. The entire CDR3 sequence reads CAISSLRDRSNYGYTF.

Points on this clone: The sequence runs out 3 residues before the end of the CDR3; the remainder is reconstructed from the germline J gene. The chain is built from TRBV20-1 and TRBJ2-3, with TRBD2 matching 11 bases. There are 18 residues in the CDR3. Germline V CDR1 and CDR2: DFQATT, SNEGSKA (reference sequence). V lost 1 base to trimming and J lost 1 base; unmatched junction nucleotides: 10. The DNA read from the CDR3 is TGCAGTGCTAGAGTCCGGCTAGCGGGAGGATTTCGCACAGATACG. Translation: CSARVRLAGGFRTDT. The full CDR3 reads CSARVRLAGGFRTDTQYF.

Worth noting for this clone: With the read ending 3 residues before the CDR3 end, the germline J gene is used to fill in that end. The chain recombines TRBV5-5 with TRBJ2-3; perhaps TRBD1 as D (5 bases). V lost 0 bases, J lost 3 bases, and 11 bases lay in between. Germline values: CDR1 SGHKS, CDR2 YYEKEE (reference sequence). The CDR3 sequence is 15 residues long. The CDR3 loop is CASSLVRVSTDTQYF. The sequenced part of the CDR3 DNA is TGTGCCAGCAGCTTGGTCAGGGTATCGACAGATACG.

As for this clone: The read gets to within 3 residues of the CDR3 end, and the germline J gene fills in the rest. The genes are TRBV10-3 and TRBJ2-7, with a weak D call TRBD1 (6 bases). The V end lost 1 base, the J end lost 5 bases, and 15 bases lay between the germline ends. CDR3 size: 15 residues. From germline, CDR1 is ENHRY and CDR2 SYGVKD. Incomplete CDR3 DNA: TGTGCCATCAGTGAGTTCGAGGGACAAAATAACGAG. The encoded protein is CAISEFEGQNNE. The whole CDR3 region reads CAISEFEGQNNEQYF.

Concerning this clone: The read terminates 3 residues before the CDR3 end, so the remaining end is supplied by the germline J gene. This chain links TRBV29-1 with TRBJ2-3, with 7 bases identical to TRBD1. The CDR3 extends over 13 amino acids. The V segment lost 6 bases and the J segment 4 bases; nucleotides outside the gene matches: 7. CDR1 SQVTM and CDR2 ANQGSEA come from the germline V gene. The CDR3 DNA, read in part, is TGCAGCGTCGTGCAGGGGGTTGCAGATACG. It specifies CSVVQGVADT. The entire CDR3 sequence reads CSVVQGVADTQYF.